This TCR beta chain was captured in a study of T cell responses to AZD1222 COVID-19 vaccine. V was clipped by 10 bases and J by 0 bases, with 25 bases between them. This CDR3 has 17 amino acids. Some clones are missing from TCRdb's copy, which holds only in-frame ones; the method was immunoSEQ multiplex PCR. Altogether more than 150,000 clones are present, 85% to 95% being singletons, with the ten largest covering roughly 1.5%. J is TRBJ2-7 and V is TRBV23-1, with D perhaps matching TRBD1 (7 bases). TRBV23-1 is filed as an ORF, its function uncertain. Sequenced material: peripheral blood, taken 28 days after the second AZD1222 dose. The sequence derives from an adult who received the AZD1222 COVID-19 vaccine. CDR3 bases: TGCGCCACCGCCCAGGGGGGTAAAAACCTTGGCTCCTACGAGCAGTACTTC. This gives the protein CATAQGGKNLGSYEQYF.